The next 10 T cell receptor beta chains were all read from a single sample in a study of T cell responses to AZD1222 COVID-19 vaccine. The table came from immunoSEQ multiplex PCR; TCRdb's copy has only in-frame clones and leaves some out. The sample contains some 86,000 clones, about 90% of which appear only once. The input for sequencing was peripheral blood, taken 28 days after the second AZD1222 dose. All receptors derive from an adult who received the AZD1222 COVID-19 vaccine.

This clone was picked up one time. The V gene is TRBV2, the J gene TRBJ2-7; D tentatively fits TRBD1 or TRBD2 (5 bases each). V lost 7 bases to trimming and J lost 3 bases, with 13 bases between them. The germline CDR1 and CDR2 sequences are SNHLY and FYNNEI. The CDR3 covers 13 residues. Here the CDR3 DNA reads TGTGCCAGCACTTTGGGACCGCTCTACGAGCAGTACTTC. This encodes CASTLGPLYEQYF.

The chain employs TRBV24-1 and TRBJ2-2; D gene uncertain. Germline values: CDR1 KGHDR, CDR2 SFDVKD. The CDR3 has 14 amino acids. The V gene lost 0 bases and the J gene lost 1 base, with 2 bases spanning the gap. The CDR3 DNA reads as TGTGCCACCAGTGATTTGCAGAACACCGGGGAGCTGTTTTTT. This codes for CATSDLQNTGELFF.

V and J are TRBV10-1 and TRBJ1-1; D is ambiguous. Germline CDR1 reads WNHNN; CDR2 reads SYGVQD (reference sequence). CDR3 length: 11 amino acids. The germline V and J ends were trimmed by 9 bases and 2 bases, with 7 bases remaining between them. In nucleotides, the CDR3 is TGCGCCAGGGGTCGAAACACTGAAGCTTTCTTT. Translated: CARGRNTEAFF.

This rearrangement joins TRBV5-1 to TRBJ2-1; D is ambiguous. The CDR3 runs 15 residues. Germline V CDR1 and CDR2: SGHRS, YFSETQ. Trimming took 0 bases from V and 6 from J, leaving 13 bases between them. CDR3 DNA sequence: TGCGCCAGCAGCTTGGTTATGACACCTGGCAATGAGCAGTTCTTC. Residues: CASSLVMTPGNEQFF.

The chain employs TRBV7-2 and TRBJ1-5; D unclear. The length of the CDR3 is 14 residues. V lost 1 base and J lost 2, with 6 bases in between. CDR1 and CDR2 from the germline V gene are SGHTA and FQGNSA. The CDR3 sequence is CASSLDPGNQPQHF. The CDR3 DNA reads as TGTGCCAGCAGCTTAGATCCGGGCAATCAGCCCCAGCATTTT.

The chain uses TRBV11-2 and TRBJ2-5, with D uncertain. The CDR3 extends over 19 amino acids. CDR1 SGHAT and CDR2 FQNNGV come from the germline V gene. V was cut by 2 bases and J by 5 bases, with 27 bases left in between. The CDR3 nucleotides read TGTGCCAGCAGCTTAAGCCTCAAACACTACCCAAACCAGTTTGAGACCCAGTACTTC. Protein product: CASSLSLKHYPNQFETQYF.

V is TRBV7-9 and J is TRBJ2-1; D gene uncertain. Germline lookup yields CDR1 SEHNR and CDR2 FQNEAQ (reference sequence). This CDR3 has 12 amino acids. V dropped 2 bases and J dropped 7 bases, with 6 bases sitting between them. For the CDR3, the DNA is TGTGCCAGCAGCTTACTCGCAAATGAGCAGTTCTTC. Its protein is CASSLLANEQFF.

The rearrangement links TRBV6-6 to TRBJ1-4, with D unclear. V dropped 6 bases and J dropped 1 base, with 9 bases sitting between them. The CDR3 sequence is 14 residues long. Germline V gene data show CDR1 as MNHNY and CDR2 as SVGAGI (reference sequence). This CDR3 reads CASRGIGTNEKLFF. The CDR3 bases are TGTGCCAGCAGAGGAATCGGAACTAATGAAAAACTGTTTTTT.

The V gene is TRBV19, the J gene TRBJ1-4, with 11 bases fitting TRBD1. V lost 5 bases, J lost 10 bases, and 3 bases stayed unmatched. The CDR3 spans 13 residues. The germline CDR1 and CDR2 sequences are LNHDA and SQIVND (reference sequence). CDR3 loop: CASSGTGGGKLFF. The CDR3 region has the DNA TGTGCCAGTAGTGGGACAGGGGGAGGAAAACTGTTTTTT. Variable domain in full (rest from reference TRBV19 and TRBJ1-4): DGGITQSPKYLFRKEGQNVTLSCEQNLNHDAMYWYRQDPGQGLRLIYYSQIVNDFQKGDIAEGYSVSREKKESFPLTVTSAQKNPTAFYLCASSGTGGGKLFFGSGTQLSVL.

The chain employs TRBV19 and TRBJ1-1, with a tentative D call TRBD1 (5 bases). The CDR3 has 17 amino acids. Germline CDR1 and CDR2: LNHDA and SQIVND (reference sequence). Trimming left V 2 bases short and J 6 bases short, with 22 bases between. Here the CDR3 reads CASSIYRIKIRDAEAFF. The CDR3 DNA reads TGTGCCAGTAGTATATACCGTATAAAAATACGGGACGCTGAAGCTTTCTTT.